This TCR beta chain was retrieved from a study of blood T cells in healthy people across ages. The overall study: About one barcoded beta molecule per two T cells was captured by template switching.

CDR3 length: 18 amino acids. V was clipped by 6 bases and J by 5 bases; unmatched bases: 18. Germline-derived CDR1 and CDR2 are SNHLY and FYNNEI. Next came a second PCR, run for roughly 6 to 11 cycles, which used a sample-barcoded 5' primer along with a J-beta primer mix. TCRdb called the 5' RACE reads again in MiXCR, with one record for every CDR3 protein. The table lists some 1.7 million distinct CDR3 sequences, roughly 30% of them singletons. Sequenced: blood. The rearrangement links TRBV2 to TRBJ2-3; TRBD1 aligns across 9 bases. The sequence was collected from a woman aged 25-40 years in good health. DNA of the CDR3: TGTGCCAGCAGGGACAGATCAAACCCGGGACAGGGAATAGATACGCAGTATTTT. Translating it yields CASRDRSNPGQGIDTQYF.